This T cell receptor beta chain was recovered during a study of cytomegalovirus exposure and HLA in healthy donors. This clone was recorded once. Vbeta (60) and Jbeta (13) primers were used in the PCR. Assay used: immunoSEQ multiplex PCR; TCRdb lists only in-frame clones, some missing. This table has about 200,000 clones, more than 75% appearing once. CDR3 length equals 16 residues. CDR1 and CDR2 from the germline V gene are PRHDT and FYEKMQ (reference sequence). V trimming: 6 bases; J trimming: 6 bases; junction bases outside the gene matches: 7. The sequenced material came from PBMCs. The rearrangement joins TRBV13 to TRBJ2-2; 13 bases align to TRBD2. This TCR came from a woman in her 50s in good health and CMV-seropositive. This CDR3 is CASRPLTSGGSGELFF. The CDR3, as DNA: TGTGCCAGCAGGCCCCTGACTAGCGGGGGGTCCGGGGAGCTGTTTTTT.